A selection of T cell receptor beta chains follows, all from one sample in a study of Graves' ophthalmopathy and Graves' hyperthyroidism. Using its own MiXCR run on the multiplex PCR reads, TCRdb lists one record per CDR3 protein. The sample records approximately 160,000 distinct CDR3 sequences, under 45% being singletons. Source material: peripheral blood. These TCRs come from a man aged 30 to 45 with Graves' ophthalmopathy. CDR3s include the opening cysteine and the closing phenylalanine or tryptophan. D genes are given only for firm matches. Rows may omit the clone size; those that give it use once, few, many or a size class.

d_gene	j_gene	v_gene	abundance	CDR3nt	CDR3aa
TRBD1	TRBJ2-5	TRBV20-1	NA	TGCAGTGCTGAGACAGGGGGCCTGGGGGAGACCCAGTACTTC	CSAETGGLGETQYF
NA	TRBJ1-1	TRBV12-3/TRBV12-4	once	TGTGCCAGCAGTTTAATGTTTAACACTGAAGCCTTCTTT	CASSLMFNTEAFF
TRBD1	TRBJ2-7	TRBV20-1	many	TGCAGTGCTCGGGACAGGGTGGCCGAGCAGTACTTC	CSARDRVAEQYF
NA	TRBJ2-7	TRBV27	few	TGTGCCAGCAGTTTCCTCTACGAGCAGTGCTTC	CASSFLYEQCF
NA	TRBJ2-5	TRBV6-1	many	TGTGCCAGCAACGAAGGGGGGGGCTCGGAGACCCAGTACTTC	CASNEGGGSETQYF
NA	TRBJ2-7	TRBV6-1	once	TGTGCCAGCAACCGGGATCAGGGATCCTCCTACGAGCAGCACTTC	CASNRDQGSSYEQHF
NA	TRBJ2-7	TRBV30	NA	TGTGCCTGGAGTTCAGGGAATCGGGACGAGCAGTACTTC	CAWSSGNRDEQYF
NA	TRBJ2-7	TRBV6-2/TRBV6-3	many	TGTGCCAGCAGTCGCCAACCGGGCAGGATGTACGAGCAGTACTTC	CASSRQPGRMYEQYF
NA	TRBJ2-5	TRBV7-2	many	TGTGCCAGCAGCTCCCCCAGGGGTGGGGAGTGGGAGACCCAGTACTTC	CASSSPRGGEWETQYF
TRBD1	TRBJ1-6	TRBV30	many	TGTGCCTGGAGTGTACTAGGGACAGGGGTGAACTCACCCCTCCACTTT	CAWSVLGTGVNSPLHF
NA	TRBJ2-5	TRBV10-3	many	TGTGCCATCAGTGAGTCGGGAGACAGCTTGGAGACCCAGTACTTC	CAISESGDSLETQYF
NA	TRBJ2-7	TRBV27	many	TGTGCCAGCAGTTTTATGAGGGGCACCTACGAGCAGTACTTC	CASSFMRGTYEQYF
TRBD1	TRBJ2-3	TRBV20-1	many	TGCAGTGCTAATCCGGGACAGGGGGGAGATACGCAGTATTTT	CSANPGQGGDTQYF
NA	TRBJ2-7	TRBV6-1	NA	TGTGCCAGCAGCGAAGGGGGGGATGAGCAGTACTTC	CASSEGGDEQYF
NA	TRBJ2-7	TRBV27	many	TGTGCCAGCAGTTTATCTCCAGGGGTGGCCTACGAGCAGTACTTC	CASSLSPGVAYEQYF
NA	TRBJ1-1	TRBV6-5	many	TGTGCCAGCAGTTTACAAGACAGGAACACTGAAGCTTTCTTT	CASSLQDRNTEAFF
TRBD2	TRBJ2-2	TRBV12-3/TRBV12-4	many	TGTGCCAGCACTCCTGTGGAACTAGCGGGGACCGGGGAGCTGTTTTTT	CASTPVELAGTGELFF
NA	TRBJ2-6	TRBV6-5	NA	TGTGCCAGCAGTTACAACAGGATCACCTCTGGGGCCAACGTCCTGACTTTC	CASSYNRITSGANVLTF
NA	TRBJ2-2	TRBV2	many	TGTGCCAGCAGTACCCATTGGGCCGGGGAGCTGTTTTTT	CASSTHWAGELFF
TRBD1	TRBJ2-2	TRBV4-1	many	TGCGCCAGTATGGACAGGGGGAACACCGGGGAGCTGTTTTTT	CASMDRGNTGELFF